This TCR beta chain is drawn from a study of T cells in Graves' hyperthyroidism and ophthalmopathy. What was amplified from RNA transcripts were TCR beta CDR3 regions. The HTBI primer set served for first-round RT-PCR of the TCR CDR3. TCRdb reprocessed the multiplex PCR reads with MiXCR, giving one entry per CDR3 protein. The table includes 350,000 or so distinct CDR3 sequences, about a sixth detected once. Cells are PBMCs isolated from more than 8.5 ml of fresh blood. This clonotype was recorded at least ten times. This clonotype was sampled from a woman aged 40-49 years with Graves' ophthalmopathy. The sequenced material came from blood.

The CDR3: CASSIKLAVGELFF. As DNA, the CDR3 is TGTGCCAGTAGTATAAAACTAGCTGTTGGGGAGCTGTTTTTT. The chain carries TRBV19 and TRBJ2-2, with D perhaps matching TRBD2 (6 bases). The V and J ends lost 2 bases and 8 bases respectively, with 12 bases between them. Germline V gives CDR1 LNHDA, CDR2 SQIVND (reference sequence). This CDR3 is built from 14 residues.